This T cell receptor beta chain was captured in a study of CD8 T cells in acute hepatitis C reinfection. General study points: CDR3 sequences shared with other epitopes were rare. Bulk TCRbeta-only sequencing left public clonotype pairing undetermined.

Remarks on this clone: Its antigen is undetermined.

The V end lost 0 bases, the J end lost 1 base, and 18 bases lay between the germline ends. In germline, CDR1 is WSHSY, CDR2 SAAADI. This CDR3 is built from 18 residues. Clones were read by immunoSEQ multiplex PCR, and TCRdb kept only the in-frame ones, dropping some. The sample holds 30,000 to 45,000 clones; 75% to 90% are singletons and the top ten take over 9.5%. The time point here: naive CD8 control sorted from an acute-time-point sample. Every 3 months, donors from a Montreal cohort of people who inject drugs were followed. Dead cells were excluded, and live cells stained for CD3, CD8 and CD45RO.

The chain carries TRBV10-2 and TRBJ1-1; D gene uncertain. What was sequenced was naive CD8+ T cells from PBMCs. The receptor's source is a woman between 18 and 29 years old who spontaneously cleared hepatitis C infection. CDR3 DNA: TGCGCCAGCAGTGAGTCGTTCTTTATCCCTACACAGAACACTGAAGCTTTCTTT. Amino acid sequence: CASSESFFIPTQNTEAFF.